Listed below are T cell receptor beta chains from one sample, sequenced in a study of B cell selection in AIRE deficiency. Profiled with immunoSEQ multiplex PCR; TCRdb holds only in-frame clones, not every one. Of some 19,000 clones listed, about 97% are singletons. Material for sequencing was conventional CD4+ T cells sorted from PBMCs. These receptors all stem from a human donor with AIRE deficiency. The CDR3 runs from the conserved cysteine through the conserved F or W. D genes are given only for firm matches. The size entry is marked missing in some rows and otherwise reads once, few, many or a size class.

TRBJ2-2 TRBV9 once . CASSVDGGQNTGELFF TGTGCCAGCAGCGTAGACGGGGGGCAGAACACCGGGGAGCTGTTTTTT
TRBJ2-7 TRBV6-6 . . CASSYLHYYEQYF TGTGCCAGCAGTTACTTACATTACTACGAGCAGTACTTC
TRBJ2-7 TRBV5-5 . . CASSPRAAYEQYF TGTGCCAGCAGCCCCCGGGCGGCCTACGAGCAGTACTTC
TRBJ1-2 TRBV6-1 . TRBD1 CASSEKDRGPVGYTF TGTGCCAGCAGTGAAAAGGACAGGGGGCCGGTAGGCTACACCTTC
TRBJ2-7 TRBV11-3 once TRBD2 CASSLSGGPGDEQYF TGTGCCAGCAGCTTGAGCGGGGGACCGGGGGACGAGCAGTACTTC
TRBJ1-3 TRBV19 . . CASSKRTEGNTIYF TGTGCCAGTAGTAAAAGGACAGAAGGAAACACCATATATTTT
TRBJ2-7 TRBV10-3 . TRBD2 CAIRGFTSGSPYEQYF TGTGCCATCAGGGGCTTCACTAGCGGGAGCCCCTACGAGCAGTACTTC
TRBJ2-3 TRBV6-5 . . CASSPTGVWGTQYF TGTGCCAGCAGTCCCACGGGAGTATGGGGTACGCAGTATTTT
TRBJ1-3 TRBV18 once TRBD1 CASSQGQVSGNTIYF TGTGCCAGCTCACAGGGACAGGTCTCTGGAAACACCATATATTTT
TRBJ1-2 TRBV7-9 . . CASSLILGRGVGYTF TGTGCCAGCAGCTTGATATTGGGGAGAGGGGTTGGCTACACCTTC
TRBJ2-1 TRBV21-1 . . CASTGTYYNEQFF TGTGCCAGCACAGGGACCTACTACAATGAGCAGTTCTTC
TRBJ2-4 TRBV11-3 . . CASSFRAGIKDIQYF TGTGCCAGCAGCTTTAGGGCGGGGATCAAAGACATTCAGTACTTC
TRBJ1-5 TRBV7-2 . . CASSLVFGNNQPQHF TGTGCCAGCAGCTTAGTTTTCGGCAACAATCAGCCCCAGCATTTT
TRBJ2-1 TRBV11-3 . . CASSYSRDREQFF TGTGCCAGCAGTTACTCGCGGGACAGAGAGCAGTTCTTC
TRBJ1-5 TRBV19 . . CASSMVAGDSNQPQHF TGTGCCAGTAGTATGGTCGCGGGGGATAGCAATCAGCCCCAGCATTTT
TRBJ2-1 TRBV7-9 . . CASSSYRVGDEQFF TGTGCCAGCAGCTCTTACAGGGTCGGGGATGAGCAGTTCTTC